This T cell receptor beta chain was recorded in a study of T cells in women clearing cervical HPV infection. On the study more broadly: Case blood was drawn a median approximately 150 days after lesion detection. Regarding the study as a whole: Cases and controls were distinguished at AUC over 0.75 by richness and V genes.

A remark on this clone: Its cognate antigen is unknown.

immunoSEQ multiplex PCR used an average of about 1.3 ug genomic DNA. TCRdb's table, derived via immunoSEQ multiplex PCR, lists solely in-frame clones and lacks some. The listing records 45,000 to 50,000 clones. This clonotype was obtained from a woman aged 18-70 years with a cervical HPV16 infection that either progressed to CIN3+ or cleared (not recorded which). The sequenced sample was blood buffy coat.

The CDR3 spells CASSQSSSSGANVLTF. CDR3 bases read: TGTGCCAGCAGCCAATCCAGTTCCTCTGGGGCCAACGTC. The J gene is TRBJ2-6, the V gene TRBV4-2; D is ambiguous. The read ends 3 residues before the CDR3 terminus; that terminus is restored from the germline J gene. This CDR3 has 16 amino acids. Trimming removed 2 bases from V and 0 bases from J, with 8 bases in between. Germline V gives CDR1 LGHNA, CDR2 YNFKEQ.